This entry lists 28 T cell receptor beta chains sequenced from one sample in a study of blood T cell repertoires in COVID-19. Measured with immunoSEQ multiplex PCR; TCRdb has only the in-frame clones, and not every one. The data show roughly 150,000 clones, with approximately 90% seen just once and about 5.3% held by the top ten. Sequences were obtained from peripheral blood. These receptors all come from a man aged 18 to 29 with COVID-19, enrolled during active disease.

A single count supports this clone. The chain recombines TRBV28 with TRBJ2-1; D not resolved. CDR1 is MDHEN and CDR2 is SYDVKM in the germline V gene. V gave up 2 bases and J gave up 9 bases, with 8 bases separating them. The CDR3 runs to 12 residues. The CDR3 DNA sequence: TGTGCCAGCAGTTTAACACTACTTGAGCAGTTCTTC. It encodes CASSLTLLEQFF.

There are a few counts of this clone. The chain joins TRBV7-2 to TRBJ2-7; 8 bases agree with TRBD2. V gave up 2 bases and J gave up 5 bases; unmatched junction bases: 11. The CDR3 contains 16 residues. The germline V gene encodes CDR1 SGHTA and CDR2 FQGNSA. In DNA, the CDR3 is TGTGCCAGCAGCTTACAGGTTGCGGGAGGTAATAACGAGCAGTACTTC. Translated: CASSLQVAGGNNEQYF.

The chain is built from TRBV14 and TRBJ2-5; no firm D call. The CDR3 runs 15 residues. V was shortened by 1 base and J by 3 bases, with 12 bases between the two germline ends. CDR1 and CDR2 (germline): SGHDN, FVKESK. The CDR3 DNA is TGTGCCAGCAGCCAAGGGCCCTTGGGCGAAGAGACCCAGTACTTC. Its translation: CASSQGPLGEETQYF.

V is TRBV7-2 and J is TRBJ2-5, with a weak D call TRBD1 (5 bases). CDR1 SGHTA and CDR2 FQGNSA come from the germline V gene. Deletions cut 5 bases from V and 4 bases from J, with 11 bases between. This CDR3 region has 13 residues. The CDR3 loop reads CASSRRDGETQYF. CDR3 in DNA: TGTGCCAGCAGCCGCAGGGATGGAGAGACCCAGTACTTC.

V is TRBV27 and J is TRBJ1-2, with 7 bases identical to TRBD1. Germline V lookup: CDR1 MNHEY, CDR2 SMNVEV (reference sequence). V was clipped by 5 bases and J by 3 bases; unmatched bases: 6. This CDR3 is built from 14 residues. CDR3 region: CASSAGTAHYGYTF. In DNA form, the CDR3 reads TGTGCCAGCAGTGCCGGGACAGCGCACTATGGCTACACCTTC.

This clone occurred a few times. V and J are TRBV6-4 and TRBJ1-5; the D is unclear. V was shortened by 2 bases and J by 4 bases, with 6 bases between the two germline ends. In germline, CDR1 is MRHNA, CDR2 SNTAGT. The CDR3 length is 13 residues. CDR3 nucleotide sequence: TGTGCCAGCAGTGACGGGGAGAATCAGCCCCAGCATTTT. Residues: CASSDGENQPQHF.

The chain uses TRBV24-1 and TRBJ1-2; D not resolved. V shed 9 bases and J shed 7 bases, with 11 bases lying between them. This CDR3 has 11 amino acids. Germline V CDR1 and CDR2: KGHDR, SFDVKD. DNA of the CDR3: TGTGCCACCTCATCCCGAGGTGGCTACACCTTC. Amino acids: CATSSRGGYTF.

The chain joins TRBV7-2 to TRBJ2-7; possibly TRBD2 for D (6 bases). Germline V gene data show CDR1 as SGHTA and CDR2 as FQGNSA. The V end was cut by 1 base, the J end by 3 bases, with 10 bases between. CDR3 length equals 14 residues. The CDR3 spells CASSLEQGGYEQYF. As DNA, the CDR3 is TGTGCCAGCAGCTTAGAGCAGGGAGGCTACGAGCAGTACTTC.

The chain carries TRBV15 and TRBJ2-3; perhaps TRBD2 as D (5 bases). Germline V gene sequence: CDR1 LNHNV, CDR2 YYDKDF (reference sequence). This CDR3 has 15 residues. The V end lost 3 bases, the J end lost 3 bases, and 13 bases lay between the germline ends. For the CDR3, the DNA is TGTGCCACCAGCAGCCGGGCCCGGAGGACAGATACGCAGTATTTT. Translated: CATSSRARRTDTQYF.

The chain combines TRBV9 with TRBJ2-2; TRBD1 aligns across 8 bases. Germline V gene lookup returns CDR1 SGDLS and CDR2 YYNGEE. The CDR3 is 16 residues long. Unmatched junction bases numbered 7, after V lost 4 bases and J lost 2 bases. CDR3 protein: CASSPRGQANTGELFF. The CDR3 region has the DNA TGTGCCAGCAGCCCCAGGGGACAGGCCAACACCGGGGAGCTGTTTTTT.

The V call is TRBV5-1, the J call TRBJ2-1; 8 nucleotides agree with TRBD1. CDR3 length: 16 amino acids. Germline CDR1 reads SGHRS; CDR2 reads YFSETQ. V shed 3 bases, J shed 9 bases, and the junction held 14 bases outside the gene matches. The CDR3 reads CASSWAPMDRESEQFF. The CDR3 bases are TGCGCCAGCAGCTGGGCCCCAATGGACAGGGAAAGTGAGCAGTTCTTC.

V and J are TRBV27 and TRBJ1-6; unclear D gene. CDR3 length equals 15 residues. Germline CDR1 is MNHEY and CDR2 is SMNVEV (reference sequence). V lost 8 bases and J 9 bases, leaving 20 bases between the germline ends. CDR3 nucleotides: TGTGCCAGCGCCCAGGAGGCTGGACCCGGTTCACCCCTCCACTTT. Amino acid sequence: CASAQEAGPGSPLHF.

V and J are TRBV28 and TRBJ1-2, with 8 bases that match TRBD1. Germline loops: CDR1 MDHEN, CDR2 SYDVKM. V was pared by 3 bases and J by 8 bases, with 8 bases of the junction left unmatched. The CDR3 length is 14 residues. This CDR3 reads CASSFRTGWQGYTF. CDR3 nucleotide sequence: TGTGCCAGCAGTTTCCGGACAGGGTGGCAGGGCTACACCTTC.

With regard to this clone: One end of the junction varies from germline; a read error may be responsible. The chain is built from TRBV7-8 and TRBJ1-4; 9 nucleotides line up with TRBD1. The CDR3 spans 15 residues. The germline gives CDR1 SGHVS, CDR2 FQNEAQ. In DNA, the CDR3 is TGTGCCAGCAGCTTTCGGACAGGGGATGATGAAAAACTGCTTTTT. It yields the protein CASSFRTGDDEKLLF.

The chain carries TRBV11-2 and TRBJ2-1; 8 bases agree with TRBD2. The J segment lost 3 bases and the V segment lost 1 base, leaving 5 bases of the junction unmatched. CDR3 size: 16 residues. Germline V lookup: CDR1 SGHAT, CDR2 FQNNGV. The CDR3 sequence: CASSLAGTSNYNEQFF. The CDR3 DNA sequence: TGTGCCAGCAGCTTAGCAGGGACTAGTAACTACAATGAGCAGTTCTTC.

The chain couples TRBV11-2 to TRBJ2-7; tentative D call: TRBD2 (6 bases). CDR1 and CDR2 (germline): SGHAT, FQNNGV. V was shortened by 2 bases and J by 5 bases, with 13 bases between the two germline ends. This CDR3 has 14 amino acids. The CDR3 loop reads CASSLFSRGDEQYF. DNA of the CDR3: TGTGCCAGCAGCTTATTCTCGCGGGGAGACGAGCAGTACTTC.

CDR3 sequence: CASSLGLAGGLADTQYF. For the CDR3, the DNA is TGTGCCAGCAGCTTGGGACTAGCGGGAGGGCTGGCAGATACGCAGTATTTT. The genes are TRBV13 and TRBJ2-3; 16 bases line up with TRBD2. J gave up 4 bases and V 3 bases, and 4 bases lay outside the gene matches. Germline CDR1 is PRHDT and CDR2 is FYEKMQ (reference sequence). CDR3 length equals 17 residues.

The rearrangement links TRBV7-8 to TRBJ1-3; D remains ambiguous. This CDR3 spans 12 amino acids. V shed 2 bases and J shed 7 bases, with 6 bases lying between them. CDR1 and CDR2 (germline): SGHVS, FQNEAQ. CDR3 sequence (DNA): TGTGCCAGCAGCTTATTTCTGAACACCATATATTTT. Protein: CASSLFLNTIYF.

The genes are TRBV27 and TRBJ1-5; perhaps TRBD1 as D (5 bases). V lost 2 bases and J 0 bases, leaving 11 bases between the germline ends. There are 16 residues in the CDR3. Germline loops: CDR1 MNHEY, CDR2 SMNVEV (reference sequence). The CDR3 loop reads CASSLMGQGSNQPQHF. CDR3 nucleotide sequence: TGTGCCAGCAGTTTAATGGGGCAGGGTAGCAATCAGCCCCAGCATTTT.

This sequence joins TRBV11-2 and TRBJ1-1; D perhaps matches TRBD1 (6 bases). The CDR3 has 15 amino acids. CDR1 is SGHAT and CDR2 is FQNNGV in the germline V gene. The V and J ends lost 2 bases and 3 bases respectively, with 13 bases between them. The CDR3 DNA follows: TGTGCCAGCAGCTTACAGGGGATCAGGTACACTGAAGCTTTCTTT. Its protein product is CASSLQGIRYTEAFF.

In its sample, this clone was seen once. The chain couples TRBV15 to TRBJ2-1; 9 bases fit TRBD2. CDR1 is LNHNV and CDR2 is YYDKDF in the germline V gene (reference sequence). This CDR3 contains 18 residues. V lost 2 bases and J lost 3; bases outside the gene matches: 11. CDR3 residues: CATSRWRGSGSVYNEQFF. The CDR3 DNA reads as TGTGCCACCAGCAGATGGAGGGGTAGCGGGAGTGTCTACAATGAGCAGTTCTTC.

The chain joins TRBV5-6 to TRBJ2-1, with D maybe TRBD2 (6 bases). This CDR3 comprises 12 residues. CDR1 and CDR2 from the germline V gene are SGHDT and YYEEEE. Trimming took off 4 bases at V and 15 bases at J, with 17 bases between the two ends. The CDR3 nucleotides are TGTGCCAGCAGCCTTGGGACTCTCCCCGCGTTCTTC. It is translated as CASSLGTLPAFF.

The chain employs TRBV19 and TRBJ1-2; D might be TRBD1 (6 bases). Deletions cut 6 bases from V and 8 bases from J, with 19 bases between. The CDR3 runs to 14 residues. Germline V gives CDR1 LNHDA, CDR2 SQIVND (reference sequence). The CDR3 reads CASSPVGGDFGYTF. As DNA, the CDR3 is TGTGCCAGTAGCCCAGTAGGGGGGGACTTCGGCTACACCTTC.

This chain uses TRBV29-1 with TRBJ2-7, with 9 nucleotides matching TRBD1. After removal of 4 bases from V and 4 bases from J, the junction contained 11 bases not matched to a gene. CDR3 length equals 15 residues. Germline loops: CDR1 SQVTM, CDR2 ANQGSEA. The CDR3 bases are TGCAGCGTTGTGGGCCCGACAGGGGGTAATTACGAGCAGTACTTC. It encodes CSVVGPTGGNYEQYF.

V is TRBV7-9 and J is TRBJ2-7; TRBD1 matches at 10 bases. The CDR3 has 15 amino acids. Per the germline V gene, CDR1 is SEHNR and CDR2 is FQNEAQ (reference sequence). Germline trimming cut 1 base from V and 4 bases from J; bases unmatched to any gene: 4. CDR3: CASSLGTGGRYEQYF. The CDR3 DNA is TGTGCCAGCAGCTTAGGGACAGGGGGGAGATACGAGCAGTACTTC.

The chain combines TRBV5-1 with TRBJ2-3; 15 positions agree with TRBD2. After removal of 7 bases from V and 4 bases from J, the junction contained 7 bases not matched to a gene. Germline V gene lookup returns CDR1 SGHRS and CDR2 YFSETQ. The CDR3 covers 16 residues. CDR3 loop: CASYIGTSGRSDTQYF. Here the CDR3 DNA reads TGCGCCAGCTATATTGGGACTAGCGGGAGGTCAGATACGCAGTATTTT.

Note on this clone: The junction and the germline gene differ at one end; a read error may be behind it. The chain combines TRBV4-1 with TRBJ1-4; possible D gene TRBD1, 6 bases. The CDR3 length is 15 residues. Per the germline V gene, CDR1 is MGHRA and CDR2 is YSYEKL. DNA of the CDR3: TGCGCCAGCAGCCGGATCGGGACACAGAATGAAAAACTGCTTTTT. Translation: CASSRIGTQNEKLLF.

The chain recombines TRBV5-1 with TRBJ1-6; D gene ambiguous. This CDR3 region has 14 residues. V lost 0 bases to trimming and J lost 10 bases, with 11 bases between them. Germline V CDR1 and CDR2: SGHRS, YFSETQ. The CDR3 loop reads CASSLGQAGSPLHF. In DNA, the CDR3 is TGCGCCAGCAGCTTGGGTCAGGCTGGCTCACCCCTCCACTTT.